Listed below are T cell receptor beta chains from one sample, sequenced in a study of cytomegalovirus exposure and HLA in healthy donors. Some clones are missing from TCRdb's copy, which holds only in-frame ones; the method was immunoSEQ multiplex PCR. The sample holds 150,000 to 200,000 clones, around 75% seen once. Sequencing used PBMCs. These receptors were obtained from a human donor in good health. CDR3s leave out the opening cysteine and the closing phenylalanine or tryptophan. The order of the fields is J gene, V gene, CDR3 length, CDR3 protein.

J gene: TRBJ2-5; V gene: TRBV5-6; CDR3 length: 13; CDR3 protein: ASSLGGTGKETQY
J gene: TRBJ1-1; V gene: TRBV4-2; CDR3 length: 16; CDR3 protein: ASSHLSKGGQGVTEAF
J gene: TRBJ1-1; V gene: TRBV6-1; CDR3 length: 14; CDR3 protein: ASSEAGDRKNTEAF
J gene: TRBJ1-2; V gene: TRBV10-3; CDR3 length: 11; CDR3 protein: AISERPGEGYT
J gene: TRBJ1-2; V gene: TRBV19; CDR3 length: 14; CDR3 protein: ASNGQERLLGYGYT
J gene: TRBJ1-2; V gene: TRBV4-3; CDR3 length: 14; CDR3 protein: ASSQVVQGNRYGYT
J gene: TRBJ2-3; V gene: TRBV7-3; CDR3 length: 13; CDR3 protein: ASSLSTGGPDTQY
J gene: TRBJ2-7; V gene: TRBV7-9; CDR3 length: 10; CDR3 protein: SSSLTQGEQY
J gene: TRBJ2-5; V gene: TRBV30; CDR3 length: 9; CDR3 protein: ACSRKETQY
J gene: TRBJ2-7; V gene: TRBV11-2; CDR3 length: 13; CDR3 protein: ASSPSGGGLDEQY
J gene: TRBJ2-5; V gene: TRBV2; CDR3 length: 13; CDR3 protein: ASSEGLAGWETQY
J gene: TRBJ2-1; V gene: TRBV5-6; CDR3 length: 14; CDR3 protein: ASSIPSGGFYNEQF
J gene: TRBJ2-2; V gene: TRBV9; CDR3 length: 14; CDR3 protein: ASSVRRGSNTGELF
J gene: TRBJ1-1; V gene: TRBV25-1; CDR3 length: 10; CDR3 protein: ASSDAQGEAF
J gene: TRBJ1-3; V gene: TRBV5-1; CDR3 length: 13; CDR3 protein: ASSLSGVDGNTIY
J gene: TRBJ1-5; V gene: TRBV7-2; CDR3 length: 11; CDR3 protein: ASSLIAGQPQH
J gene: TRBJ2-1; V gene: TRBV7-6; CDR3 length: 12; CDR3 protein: ASSLENRDNEQF
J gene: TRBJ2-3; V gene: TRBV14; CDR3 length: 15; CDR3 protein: ASSLWDRITSTDTQY
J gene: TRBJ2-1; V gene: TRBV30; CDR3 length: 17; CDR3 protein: AWSWGVSMSGGPYNEQF
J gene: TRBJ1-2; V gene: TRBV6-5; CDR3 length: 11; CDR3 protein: ASSGQGARGYT
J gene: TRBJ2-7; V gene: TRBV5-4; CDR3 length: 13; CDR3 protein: ASSLPGTGIAEQY
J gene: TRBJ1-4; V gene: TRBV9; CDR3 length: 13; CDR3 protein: ASSPGTAGNEKLF
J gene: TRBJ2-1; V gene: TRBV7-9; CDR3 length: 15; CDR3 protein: ASSPPGLAGYYNEQF
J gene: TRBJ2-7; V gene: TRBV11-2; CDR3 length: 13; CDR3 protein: ASTLGASGVYEQY
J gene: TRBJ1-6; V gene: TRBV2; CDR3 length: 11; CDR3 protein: ASRLSGVAPLH
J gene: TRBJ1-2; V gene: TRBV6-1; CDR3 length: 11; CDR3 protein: ASSELGRSGYT
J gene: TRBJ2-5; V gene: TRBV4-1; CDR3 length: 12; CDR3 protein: ASSRRTRQETQY
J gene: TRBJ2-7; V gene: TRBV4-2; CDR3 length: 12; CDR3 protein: ASSQDEGAYEQY
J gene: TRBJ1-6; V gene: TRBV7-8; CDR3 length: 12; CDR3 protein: ASRSQGAYSPLH
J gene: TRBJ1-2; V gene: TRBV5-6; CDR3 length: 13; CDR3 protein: ASSLQGARASGYT
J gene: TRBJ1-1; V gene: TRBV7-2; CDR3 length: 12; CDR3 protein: ASSYRGGVTEAF
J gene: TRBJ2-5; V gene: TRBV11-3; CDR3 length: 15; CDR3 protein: ASSLGLAGGNQETQY
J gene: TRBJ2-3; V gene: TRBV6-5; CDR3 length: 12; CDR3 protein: ASRGGFGIDTQY
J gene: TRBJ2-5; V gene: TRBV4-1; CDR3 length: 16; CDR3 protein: ASSQVNLGIGAQETQY
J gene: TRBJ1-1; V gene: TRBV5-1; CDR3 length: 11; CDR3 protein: ASRQGVDTEAF
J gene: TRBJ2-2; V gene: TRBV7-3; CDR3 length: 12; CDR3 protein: ASSLIGSTGELF
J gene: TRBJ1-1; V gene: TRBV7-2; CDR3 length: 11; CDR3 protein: ASSFRRNTEAF
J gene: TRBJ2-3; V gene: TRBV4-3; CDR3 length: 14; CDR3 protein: ASSQESQTSTDTQY
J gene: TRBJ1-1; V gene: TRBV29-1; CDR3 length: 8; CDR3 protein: SVETVRAF
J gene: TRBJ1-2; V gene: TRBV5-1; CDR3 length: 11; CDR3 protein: ASSLSTDKMPL
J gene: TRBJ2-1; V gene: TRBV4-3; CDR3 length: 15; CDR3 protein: ASSQDGTSGWRNEQF
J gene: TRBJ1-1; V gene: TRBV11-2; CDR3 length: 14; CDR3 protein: ASSPSGTGLNTEAF
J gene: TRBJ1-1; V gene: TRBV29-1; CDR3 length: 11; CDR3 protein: SVGGKMNTEAF
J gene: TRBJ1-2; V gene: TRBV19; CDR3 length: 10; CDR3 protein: ASREDSFLYT
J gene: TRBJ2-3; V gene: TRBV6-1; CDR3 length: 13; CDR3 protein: ASTERHSSTDTQY
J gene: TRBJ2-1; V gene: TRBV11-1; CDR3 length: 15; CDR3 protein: ASSLGTGRDYYNEQF
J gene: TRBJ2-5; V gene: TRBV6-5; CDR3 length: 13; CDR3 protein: ASSYSAGVGETQY